The 21 T cell receptor beta chains presented below share a single source sample, sequenced in a study of cytomegalovirus exposure and HLA in healthy donors. It was with 60 Vbeta and 13 Jbeta primers that the PCR ran. Some clones are missing from TCRdb's copy, which holds only in-frame ones; the method was immunoSEQ multiplex PCR. This sample has approximately 86,000 clones, with approximately 80% found just once. The sequenced material came from PBMCs. Receptor source: a man between 40 and 49 years old in good health and CMV-seronegative.

This chain uses TRBV9 with TRBJ1-2; perhaps TRBD1 as D (6 bases). Deletions cut 3 bases from V and 2 bases from J, with 8 bases between. The CDR3 has 13 amino acids. Germline CDR1 SGDLS, CDR2 YYNGEE. This chain's CDR3 is CASSETGNYGYTF. CDR3 DNA sequence: TGTGCCAGCAGCGAAACAGGGAACTATGGCTACACCTTC.

The J gene is TRBJ2-7, the V gene TRBV5-1; the match to TRBD1 covers 10 bases. CDR3 length: 15 amino acids. The germline V gene encodes CDR1 SGHRS and CDR2 YFSETQ. The V gene end was trimmed by 0 bases and the J gene end by 0 bases; junction bases not matched to a gene: 0. As DNA, the CDR3 is TGCGCCAGCAGCTTGGGACAGGGGGCCTCCTACGAGCAGTACTTC. This sequence encodes CASSLGQGASYEQYF.

This sequence joins TRBV7-2 and TRBJ2-3; the match to TRBD2 covers 7 bases. Germline V gives CDR1 SGHTA, CDR2 FQGNSA. J lost 3 bases, V lost 2 bases, and 2 bases had no gene match. The CDR3 is made up of 14 amino acids. This CDR3 is CASSLRRGTDTQYF. CDR3 DNA: TGTGCCAGCAGCTTACGGCGGGGGACAGATACGCAGTATTTT.

V usage is TRBV13 and J usage is TRBJ1-1; possible D gene TRBD1, 5 bases. Germline CDR1 reads PRHDT; CDR2 reads FYEKMQ (reference sequence). The length of the CDR3 is 13 residues. V was clipped by 5 bases and J by 3 bases, with 10 bases between them. Written as DNA, the CDR3 is TGTGCCAGCAGCGTTCAGGGTTACACTGAAGCTTTCTTT. Residues: CASSVQGYTEAFF. Full variable domain (outside the CDR3, taken from reference TRBV13 and TRBJ1-1): AAGVIQSPRHLIKEKRETATLKCYPIPRHDTVYWYQQGPGQDPQFLISFYEKMQSDKGSIPDRFSAQQFSDYHSELNMSSLELGDSALYFCASSVQGYTEAFFGQGTRLTVV.

The genes are TRBV9 and TRBJ1-1; 7 bases are shared with TRBD1. In germline, CDR1 is SGDLS, CDR2 YYNGEE. This CDR3 comprises 16 residues. J was trimmed by 0 bases and V by 0 bases; bases with no gene match: 5. This CDR3 reads CASSVETGIMNTEAFF. DNA of the CDR3: TGTGCCAGCAGCGTAGAGACAGGGATCATGAACACTGAAGCTTTCTTT.

The chain has TRBV15 and TRBJ1-2; TRBD1 aligns across 10 bases. V lost 4 bases and J lost 3; bases outside the gene matches: 5. The CDR3 is made up of 15 amino acids. CDR1 and CDR2 from the germline V gene are LNHNV and YYDKDF (reference sequence). This chain's CDR3 is CATSKTGGIDYGYTF. For the CDR3, the DNA is TGTGCCACCAGCAAGACAGGGGGCATCGACTATGGCTACACCTTC.

The gene calls are TRBV6-5 and TRBJ1-2; tentative D call: TRBD1 (6 bases). The CDR3 is 14 amino acids. V was clipped by 8 bases and J by 5 bases, with 18 bases between them. Germline CDR1 MNHEY, CDR2 SVGAGI. CDR3 sequence (DNA): TGTGCCAGCGGCCTCTCAGGGGCTGTTTATGGCTACACCTTC. Its translation: CASGLSGAVYGYTF.

In this sample, this clone turned up a few times. This sequence joins TRBV4-3 and TRBJ1-1; tentatively, D is TRBD1 (5 bases). V dropped 0 bases and J dropped 3 bases, with 8 bases sitting between them. CDR3 size: 14 residues. Germline CDR1 LGHNA, CDR2 YSLEER. This CDR3 reads CASSQDHRHTEAFF. CDR3 DNA sequence: TGCGCCAGCAGCCAAGATCACAGGCACACTGAAGCTTTCTTT.

The chain employs TRBV5-1 and TRBJ1-3; the match to TRBD1 covers 8 bases. This CDR3 comprises 15 residues. Germline lookup yields CDR1 SGHRS and CDR2 YFSETQ. Losses at the gene ends were 3 bases for V and 4 bases for J; bases not matched to a gene: 6. The CDR3 nucleotides are TGCGCCAGCAGCTCCTGGACAGGGCGAGGAAACACCATATATTTT. This encodes CASSSWTGRGNTIYF. Using reference TRBV5-1 and TRBJ1-3 for the parts outside the CDR3, the full variable domain is KAGVTQTPRYLIKTRGQQVTLSCSPISGHRSVSWYQQTPGQGLQFLFEYFSETQRNKGNFPGRFSGRQFSNSRSEMNVSTLELGDSALYLCASSSWTGRGNTIYFGEGSWLTVV.

The chain uses TRBV30 and TRBJ1-2, with D maybe TRBD1 (5 bases). The CDR3 has 12 residues. V was shortened by 4 bases and J by 4 bases, with 10 bases between the two germline ends. The germline CDR1 and CDR2 sequences are GTSNPN and SVGIG (reference sequence). Here the CDR3 reads CAWIHRFYGYTF. The CDR3 nucleotides are TGTGCCTGGATTCACAGGTTCTATGGCTACACCTTC.

This sequence joins TRBV19 and TRBJ1-2; 8 nucleotides match TRBD1. Germline-derived CDR1 and CDR2 are LNHDA and SQIVND (reference sequence). This CDR3 has 15 residues. Trimming took 5 bases from V and 3 from J; bases not matched to a gene: 8. The CDR3 region is CASSRNLQGDYGYTF. The CDR3 DNA reads as TGTGCCAGTAGTCGAAACTTACAGGGGGACTATGGCTACACCTTC.

V usage is TRBV27 and J usage is TRBJ2-2, with D maybe TRBD2 (7 bases). CDR3 length equals 16 residues. The germline CDR1 and CDR2 sequences are MNHEY and SMNVEV (reference sequence). V gave up 5 bases and J gave up 1 base, with 14 bases separating them. The CDR3: CASSRGGGLNTGELFF. Here the CDR3 DNA reads TGTGCCAGCAGTCGAGGGGGGGGACTGAACACCGGGGAGCTGTTTTTT.

V gene TRBV6-1 combines with J gene TRBJ2-3; maybe TRBD2 (7 bases). Germline V gene sequence: CDR1 MNHNS, CDR2 SASEGT. V was shortened by 2 bases and J by 5 bases, with 14 bases between the two germline ends. This CDR3 contains 15 residues. CDR3: CASSEFGGRGDTQYF. The CDR3 DNA reads TGTGCCAGCAGTGAATTCGGGGGGCGGGGAGATACGCAGTATTTT.

Only a few counts were recorded for this clone. The CDR3 region is CASSLGGPGYGYTF. Written as DNA, the CDR3 is TGTGCCAGCAGCTTGGGAGGTCCCGGCTATGGCTACACCTTC. The chain combines TRBV7-3 with TRBJ1-2; D call uncertain. CDR3 length equals 14 residues. Germline loops: CDR1 SGHTA, CDR2 FQGTGA. With 3 bases removed from V and 4 bases from J, the gap between germline ends came to 12 bases.

The chain is built from TRBV14 and TRBJ2-7; 9 nucleotides align to TRBD1. In germline, CDR1 is SGHDN, CDR2 FVKESK. Trimming took 4 bases from V and 3 from J; bases not matched to a gene: 10. This CDR3 has 16 residues. In DNA, the CDR3 is TGTGCCAGCAGCCGTTGGGGGGGACAGGGCATCTACGAGCAGTACTTC. Amino acids: CASSRWGGQGIYEQYF. Full variable domain (missing parts from reference TRBV14 and TRBJ2-7): EAGVTQFPSHSVIEKGQTVTLRCDPISGHDNLYWYRRVMGKEIKFLLHFVKESKQDESGMPNNRFLAERTGGTYSTLKVQPAELEDSGVYFCASSRWGGQGIYEQYFGPGTRLTVT.

This clone came up a few times. The chain carries TRBV6-4 and TRBJ2-7; the match to TRBD1 covers 12 bases. Germline CDR1 and CDR2: MRHNA and SNTAGT. CDR3 length: 14 residues. V shed 5 bases and J 5 bases; nucleotides not matched to a gene: 4. In nucleotides, the CDR3 is TGTGCCAGCAGTCCGGGACAGGGGGCTGACGAGCAGTACTTC. Translation gives CASSPGQGADEQYF.

This clone was recorded once. The rearrangement uses TRBV7-3 and TRBJ2-6, with 7 bases fitting TRBD1. Germline CDR1 is SGHTA and CDR2 is FQGTGA. V lost 7 bases and J lost 3; bases outside the gene matches: 3. This CDR3 region has 14 residues. The CDR3 region is CASTQGVGANVLTF. CDR3 bases: TGTGCCAGCACCCAGGGGGTTGGGGCCAACGTCCTGACTTTC.

The gene calls are TRBV30 and TRBJ1-1, with 9 bases that match TRBD1. Germline CDR1 GTSNPN, CDR2 SVGIG (reference sequence). This CDR3 region has 14 residues. Trimming at V came to 4 bases and at J to 8 bases, leaving 11 bases not matched to a gene. The CDR3, as DNA: TGTGCCTGGATTGAAGGGACAGGGATCTCGGAAGCTTTCTTT. It encodes CAWIEGTGISEAFF.

The chain employs TRBV5-6 and TRBJ2-6; 7 nucleotides line up with TRBD2. The CDR3 is 17 amino acids. Germline V gene lookup returns CDR1 SGHDT and CDR2 YYEEEE. V trimming: 3 bases; J trimming: 0 bases; junction bases outside the gene matches: 6. The CDR3 sequence is CASSSWGRVSGANVLTF. In nucleotides, the CDR3 is TGTGCCAGCAGCTCTTGGGGGAGGGTCTCTGGGGCCAACGTCCTGACTTTC. Full variable domain (rest looked up from reference TRBV5-6 and TRBJ2-6): DAGVTQSPTHLIKTRGQQVTLRCSPKSGHDTVSWYQQALGQGPQFIFQYYEEEERQRGNFPDRFSGHQFPNYSSELNVNALLLGDSALYLCASSSWGRVSGANVLTFGAGSRLTVL.

The gene calls are TRBV5-4 and TRBJ2-5, with D perhaps TRBD2 (7 bases). The germline V and J ends were trimmed by 3 bases and 7 bases, with 16 bases remaining between them. The CDR3 consists of 14 residues. CDR1 and CDR2 (germline): SGHNT, YYREEE (reference sequence). The CDR3 DNA sequence: TGTGCCAGCAGCTACCGCGGGGGCCCGCGGACCCAGTACTTC. Translating gives CASSYRGGPRTQYF.

The chain employs TRBV5-1 and TRBJ2-5, with 8 bases lining up with TRBD1. Germline CDR1 and CDR2: SGHRS and YFSETQ. V lost 4 bases, J lost 4 bases, and 6 bases stayed unmatched. The CDR3 loop spans 14 amino acids. The CDR3 loop is CASSPDRGLETQYF. The CDR3 region has the DNA TGCGCCAGCAGCCCTGACAGGGGTTTAGAGACCCAGTACTTC. Full variable domain (rest looked up from reference TRBV5-1 and TRBJ2-5): KAGVTQTPRYLIKTRGQQVTLSCSPISGHRSVSWYQQTPGQGLQFLFEYFSETQRNKGNFPGRFSGRQFSNSRSEMNVSTLELGDSALYLCASSPDRGLETQYFGPGTRLLVL.